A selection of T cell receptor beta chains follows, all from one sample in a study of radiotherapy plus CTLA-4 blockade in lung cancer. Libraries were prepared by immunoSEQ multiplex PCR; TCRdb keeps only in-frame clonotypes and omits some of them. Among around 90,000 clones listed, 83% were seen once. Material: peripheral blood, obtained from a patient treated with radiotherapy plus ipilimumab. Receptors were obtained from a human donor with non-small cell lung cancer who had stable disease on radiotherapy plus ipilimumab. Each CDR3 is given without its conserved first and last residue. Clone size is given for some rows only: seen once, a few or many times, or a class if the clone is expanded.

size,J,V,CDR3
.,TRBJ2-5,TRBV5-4,ASSLSSGGAETQY
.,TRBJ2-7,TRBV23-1,ASSPPRTAPYEQY
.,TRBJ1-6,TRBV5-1,ASKAGQLSNPNNSPLH
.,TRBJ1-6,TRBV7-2,ASSLAQTGFGYNSPLH
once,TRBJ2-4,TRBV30,AWEREGVNIQY
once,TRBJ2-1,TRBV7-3,ATTNPVGTTNNEQF
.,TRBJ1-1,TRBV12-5,ASAAGTGLAF
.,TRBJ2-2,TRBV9,ASSVDSYATGELF
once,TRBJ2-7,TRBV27,ASSTRDRVGNEQY
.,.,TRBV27,ASSSRATQNEQY
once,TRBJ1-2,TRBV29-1,SAKTGAYGYT
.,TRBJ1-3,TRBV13,ASSLERGSGNTIY
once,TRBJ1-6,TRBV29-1,SVTTGLGSPLH
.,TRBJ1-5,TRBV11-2,ASSLAQTNQPQH
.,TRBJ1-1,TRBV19,ASKARGNTEAF
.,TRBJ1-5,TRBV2,ASGLGMSRVRQPQH
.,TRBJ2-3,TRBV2,ASSVWRAPDTQY
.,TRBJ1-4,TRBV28,ASSLEKLF
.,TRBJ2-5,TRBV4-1,ASSQVQRETQY
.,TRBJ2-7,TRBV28,ASSLGYVGEQY
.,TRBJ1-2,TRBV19,ASSIGRRNYGYT
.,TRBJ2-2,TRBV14,ASSQGNTGELF
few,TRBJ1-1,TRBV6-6,ASRDRDRANTEAF
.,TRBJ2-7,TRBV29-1,SVTDRPYEQY
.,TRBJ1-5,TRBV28,ASSFSAGNQPQH
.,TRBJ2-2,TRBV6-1,ASRNRARSPGELF
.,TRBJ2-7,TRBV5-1,ASSRSPSRSGQGGSEREQY
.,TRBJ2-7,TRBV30,AWSGGPPYEQY
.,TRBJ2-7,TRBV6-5,ASSPRAIQGTEQY
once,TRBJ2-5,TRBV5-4,ASSLAREGETQY
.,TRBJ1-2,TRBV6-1,ASSEVRYT
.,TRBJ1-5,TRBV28,ASSPGGTRQPQH
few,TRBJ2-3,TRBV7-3,ASSPTTSSTDTQY
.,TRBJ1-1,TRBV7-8,ASSLEPNTEAF
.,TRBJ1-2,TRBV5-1,ASSLEQGLNYGYT
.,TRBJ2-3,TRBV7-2,ASRIGGAVLDTQY
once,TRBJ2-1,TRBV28,ASSRLAGIYNEQF
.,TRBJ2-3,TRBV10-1,ASSVTSGLSEDTQY
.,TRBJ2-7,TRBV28,ASNRQRHNEQY
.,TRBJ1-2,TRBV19,ASSTAGTGTYGYT
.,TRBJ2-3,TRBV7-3,ASSSKGTSGSTDTQY
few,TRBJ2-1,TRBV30,AWRGLAGVHEQF
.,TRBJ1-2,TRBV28,ASSPTYGYT
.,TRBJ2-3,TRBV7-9,ASSLVSGVDTQY
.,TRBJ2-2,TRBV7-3,ASSLQRGDTGELF
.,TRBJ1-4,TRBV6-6,AVGSLSTNEKLF
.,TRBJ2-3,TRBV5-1,ASRRQGGTDTQY
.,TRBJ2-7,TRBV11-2,ASSPLAAGSPREQY
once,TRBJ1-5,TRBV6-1,ASKGTDLSNQPQH
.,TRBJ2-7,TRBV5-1,ASSFQTGPNEQY